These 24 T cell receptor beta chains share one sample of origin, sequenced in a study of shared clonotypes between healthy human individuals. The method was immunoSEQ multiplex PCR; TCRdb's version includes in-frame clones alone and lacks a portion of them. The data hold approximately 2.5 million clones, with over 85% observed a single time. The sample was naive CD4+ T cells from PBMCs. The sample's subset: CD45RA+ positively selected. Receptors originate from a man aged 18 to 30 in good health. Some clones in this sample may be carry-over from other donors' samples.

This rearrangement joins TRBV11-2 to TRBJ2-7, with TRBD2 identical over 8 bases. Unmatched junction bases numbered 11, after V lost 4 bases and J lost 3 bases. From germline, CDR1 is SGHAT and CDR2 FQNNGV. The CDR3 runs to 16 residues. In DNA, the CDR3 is TGTGCCAGCAGCTCAAATCGGGGGGGAACCCTCTACGAGCAGTACTTC. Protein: CASSSNRGGTLYEQYF. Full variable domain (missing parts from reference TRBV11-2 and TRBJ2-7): EAGVAQSPRYKIIEKRQSVAFWCNPISGHATLYWYQQILGQGPKLLIQFQNNGVVDDSQLPKDRFSAERLKGVDSTLKIQPAKLEDSAVYLCASSSNRGGTLYEQYFGPGTRLTVT.

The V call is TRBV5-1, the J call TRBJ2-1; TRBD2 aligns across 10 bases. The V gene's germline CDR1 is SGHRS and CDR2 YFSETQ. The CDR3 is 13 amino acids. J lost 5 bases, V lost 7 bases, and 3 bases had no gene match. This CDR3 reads CASQTSGNNEQFF. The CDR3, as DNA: TGCGCCAGCCAAACTAGCGGGAACAATGAGCAGTTCTTC.

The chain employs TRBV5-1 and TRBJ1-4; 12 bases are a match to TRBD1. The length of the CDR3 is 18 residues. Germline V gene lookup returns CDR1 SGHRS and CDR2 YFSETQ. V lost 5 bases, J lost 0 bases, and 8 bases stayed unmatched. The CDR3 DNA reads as TGCGCCAGCAGTTCGGGACAGGGGGCCGATTCAACTAATGAAAAACTGTTTTTT. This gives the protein CASSSGQGADSTNEKLFF.

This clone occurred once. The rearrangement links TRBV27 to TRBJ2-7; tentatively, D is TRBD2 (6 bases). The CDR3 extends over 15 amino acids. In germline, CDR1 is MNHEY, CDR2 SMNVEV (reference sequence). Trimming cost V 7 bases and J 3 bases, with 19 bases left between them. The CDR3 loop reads CASTSRRGAYYEQYF. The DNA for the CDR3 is TGTGCCAGCACCAGCCGGCGCGGGGCGTACTACGAGCAGTACTTC.

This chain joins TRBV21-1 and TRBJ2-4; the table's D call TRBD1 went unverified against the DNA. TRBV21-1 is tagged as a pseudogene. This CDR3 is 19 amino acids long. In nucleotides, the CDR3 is TGTGCCAGCAGCACCCACAGGACAGGTAAGGGATGTGCCAAAAACATTCAGTACTTC. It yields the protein CASSTHRTGKGCAKNIQYF.

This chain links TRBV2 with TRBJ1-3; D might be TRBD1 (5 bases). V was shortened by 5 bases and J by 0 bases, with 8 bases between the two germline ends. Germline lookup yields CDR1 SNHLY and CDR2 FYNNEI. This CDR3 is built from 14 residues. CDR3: CASSSDISGNTIYF. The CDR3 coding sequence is TGTGCCAGCAGTTCGGACATCTCTGGAAACACCATATATTTT.

The CDR3 bases are TGTGCCAGCTCCCTCGGACAGGGGATACGAAAGACCCAGTACTTC. Its protein is CASSLGQGIRKTQYF. The rearrangement joins TRBV18 to TRBJ2-5, with 9 nucleotides matching TRBD1. The V segment lost 6 bases and the J segment 6 bases; nucleotides outside the gene matches: 11. CDR3 length equals 15 residues. CDR1 is KGHSH and CDR2 is LQKENI in the germline V gene.

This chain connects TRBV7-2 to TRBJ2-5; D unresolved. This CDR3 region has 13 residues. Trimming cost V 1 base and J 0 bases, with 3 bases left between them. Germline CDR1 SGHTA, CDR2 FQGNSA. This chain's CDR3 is CASSLGNQETQYF. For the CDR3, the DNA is TGTGCCAGCAGCTTAGGGAACCAAGAGACCCAGTACTTC.

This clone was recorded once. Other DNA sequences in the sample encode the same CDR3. CDR3 protein: CASSVEQGGYEQYF. CDR3 coding DNA: TGTGCCAGCAGCGTAGAACAGGGAGGCTACGAGCAGTACTTC. The chain combines TRBV9 with TRBJ2-7; D might be TRBD1 or TRBD2, each matching 6 bases. The CDR3 has 14 residues. The V end was cut by 0 bases, the J end by 3 bases, with 10 bases between. CDR1 and CDR2 (germline): SGDLS, YYNGEE.

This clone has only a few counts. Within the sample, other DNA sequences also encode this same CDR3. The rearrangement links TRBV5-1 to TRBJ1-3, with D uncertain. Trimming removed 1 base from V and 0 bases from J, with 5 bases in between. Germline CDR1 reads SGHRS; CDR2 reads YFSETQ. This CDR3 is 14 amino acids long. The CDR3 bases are TGCGCCAGCAGCTTGACGAGCTCTGGAAACACCATATATTTT. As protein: CASSLTSSGNTIYF. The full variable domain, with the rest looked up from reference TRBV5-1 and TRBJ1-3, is KAGVTQTPRYLIKTRGQQVTLSCSPISGHRSVSWYQQTPGQGLQFLFEYFSETQRNKGNFPGRFSGRQFSNSRSEMNVSTLELGDSALYLCASSLTSSGNTIYFGEGSWLTVV.

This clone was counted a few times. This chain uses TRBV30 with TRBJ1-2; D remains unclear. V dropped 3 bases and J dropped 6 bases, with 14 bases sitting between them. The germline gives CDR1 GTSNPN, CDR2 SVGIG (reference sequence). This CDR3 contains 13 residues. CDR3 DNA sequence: TGTGCCTGGAGGTCAGGCTTATCCCATGGCTACACCTTC. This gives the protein CAWRSGLSHGYTF.

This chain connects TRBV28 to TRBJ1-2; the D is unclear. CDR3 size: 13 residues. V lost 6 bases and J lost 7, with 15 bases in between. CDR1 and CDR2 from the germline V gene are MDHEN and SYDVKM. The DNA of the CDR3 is TGTGCCAGCAGCAAGAGCCTACCGGGTGGCTACACCTTC. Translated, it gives CASSKSLPGGYTF.

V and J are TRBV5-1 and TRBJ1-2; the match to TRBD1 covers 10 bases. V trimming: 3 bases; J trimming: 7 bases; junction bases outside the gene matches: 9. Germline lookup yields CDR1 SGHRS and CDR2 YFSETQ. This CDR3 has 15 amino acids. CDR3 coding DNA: TGCGCCAGCAGCTCCCAGACAGGGGGCGTATTTGGCTACACCTTC. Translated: CASSSQTGGVFGYTF.

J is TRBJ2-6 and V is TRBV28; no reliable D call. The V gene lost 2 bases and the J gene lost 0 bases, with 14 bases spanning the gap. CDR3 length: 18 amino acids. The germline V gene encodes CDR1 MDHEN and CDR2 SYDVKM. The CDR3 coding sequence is TGTGCCAGCAGTTTAGGAGTTGGCAGAGACTCTGGGGCCAACGTCCTGACTTTC. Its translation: CASSLGVGRDSGANVLTF.

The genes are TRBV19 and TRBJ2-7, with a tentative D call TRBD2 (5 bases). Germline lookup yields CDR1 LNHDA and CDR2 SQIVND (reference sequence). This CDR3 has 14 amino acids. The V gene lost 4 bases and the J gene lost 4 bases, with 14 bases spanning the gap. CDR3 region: CASSNRGVIYEQYF. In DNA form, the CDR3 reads TGTGCCAGTAGTAACCGGGGAGTAATATACGAGCAGTACTTC.

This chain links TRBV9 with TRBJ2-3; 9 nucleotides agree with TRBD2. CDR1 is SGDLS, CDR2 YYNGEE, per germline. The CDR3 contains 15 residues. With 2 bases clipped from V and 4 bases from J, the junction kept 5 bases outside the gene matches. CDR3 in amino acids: CASSVLAGAADTQYF. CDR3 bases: TGTGCCAGCAGCGTGTTAGCGGGAGCCGCAGATACGCAGTATTTT.

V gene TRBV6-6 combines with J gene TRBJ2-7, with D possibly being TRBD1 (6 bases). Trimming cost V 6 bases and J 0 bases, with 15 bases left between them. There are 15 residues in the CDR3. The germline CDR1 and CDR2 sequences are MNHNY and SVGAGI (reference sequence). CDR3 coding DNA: TGTGCCAGCAGCTCCGGGACAAAGAGCTCCTACGAGCAGTACTTC. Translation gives CASSSGTKSSYEQYF.

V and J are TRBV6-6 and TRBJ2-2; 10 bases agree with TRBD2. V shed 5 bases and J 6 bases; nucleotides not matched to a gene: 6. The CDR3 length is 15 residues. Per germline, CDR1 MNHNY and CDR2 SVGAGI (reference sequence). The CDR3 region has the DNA TGTGCCAGCAGTGGATTAGCGGGAGGAGCCGGGGAGCTGTTTTTT. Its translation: CASSGLAGGAGELFF.

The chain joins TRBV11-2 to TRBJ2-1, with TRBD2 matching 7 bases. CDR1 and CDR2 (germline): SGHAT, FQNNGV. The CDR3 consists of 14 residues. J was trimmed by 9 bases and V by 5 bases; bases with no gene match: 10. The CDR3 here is CASSKSAGPGEQFF. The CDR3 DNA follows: TGTGCCAGCAGCAAATCAGCGGGACCTGGTGAGCAGTTCTTC.

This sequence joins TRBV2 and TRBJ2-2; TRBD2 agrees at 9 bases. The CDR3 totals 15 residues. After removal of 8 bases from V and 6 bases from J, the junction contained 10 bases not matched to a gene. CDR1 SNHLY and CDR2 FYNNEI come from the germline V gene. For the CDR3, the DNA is TGTGCCAGCGACGCCGGGACTAGCCCCGCCGGGGAGCTGTTTTTT. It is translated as CASDAGTSPAGELFF.

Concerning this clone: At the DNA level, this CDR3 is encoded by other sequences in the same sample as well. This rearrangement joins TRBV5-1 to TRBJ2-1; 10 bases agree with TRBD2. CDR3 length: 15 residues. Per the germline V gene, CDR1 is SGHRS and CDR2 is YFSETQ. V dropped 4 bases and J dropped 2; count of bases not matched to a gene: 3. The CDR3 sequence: CASSLLAGAYNEQFF. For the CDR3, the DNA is TGCGCCAGCAGCCTCCTAGCGGGGGCCTACAATGAGCAGTTCTTC.

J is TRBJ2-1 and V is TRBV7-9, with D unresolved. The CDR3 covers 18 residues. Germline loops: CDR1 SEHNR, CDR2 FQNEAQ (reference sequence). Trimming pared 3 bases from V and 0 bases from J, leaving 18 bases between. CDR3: CASSFESIASSSYNEQFF. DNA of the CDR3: TGTGCCAGCAGCTTTGAATCCATTGCTTCGAGCTCCTACAATGAGCAGTTCTTC.

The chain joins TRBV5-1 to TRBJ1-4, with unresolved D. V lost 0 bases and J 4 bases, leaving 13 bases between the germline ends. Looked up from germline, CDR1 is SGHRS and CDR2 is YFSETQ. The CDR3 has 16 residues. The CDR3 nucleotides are TGCGCCAGCAGCTTGGAGCTAATGGGTAGTAATGAAAAACTGTTTTTT. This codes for CASSLELMGSNEKLFF.

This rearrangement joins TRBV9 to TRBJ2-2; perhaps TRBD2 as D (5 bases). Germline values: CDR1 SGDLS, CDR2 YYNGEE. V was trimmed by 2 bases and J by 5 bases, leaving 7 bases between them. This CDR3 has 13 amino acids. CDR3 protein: CASSVSATGELFF. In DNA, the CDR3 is TGTGCCAGCAGCGTTAGCGCAACCGGGGAGCTGTTTTTT. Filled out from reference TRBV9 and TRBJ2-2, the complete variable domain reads DSGVTQTPKHLITATGQRVTLRCSPRSGDLSVYWYQQSLDQGLQFLIQYYNGEERAKGNILERFSAQQFPDLHSELNLSSLELGDSALYFCASSVSATGELFFGEGSRLTVL.